The following is a TCR beta chain sequence with its context. Its antigen is undetermined. The source of the sample is a study of cytomegalovirus exposure and HLA in healthy donors. Study details: Earlier work reported 100 million to 130 million unique TCR beta sequences from 170 million or so T cells. A data release that came early held roughly 80 million unique TCRs from HLA-typed donors.

PCR involved 60 Vbeta and 13 Jbeta primers. TCRdb's copy holds only in-frame clones and misses some; the assay was immunoSEQ multiplex PCR. The sample yields some 220,000 clones, around four fifths seen once. The CDR3 length is 15 residues. Germline V gene lookup returns CDR1 SGHVS and CDR2 FNYEAQ. The V end was cut by 5 bases, the J end by 0 bases, with 10 bases between. General observations from the study: A later analysis, which compared TCR beta chains of equal frequency, found the HLA-associated ones more clonally expanded.

This TCR derives from a woman aged 55-75 years in good health and CMV-seropositive. V gene TRBV7-6 combines with J gene TRBJ2-2; D possibly corresponds to TRBD2 (6 bases). Sequenced sample: PBMCs. The CDR3 DNA follows: TGTGCCAGCAGCCAGACTAGTTCGAACACCGGGGAGCTGTTTTTT. Translated: CASSQTSSNTGELFF.